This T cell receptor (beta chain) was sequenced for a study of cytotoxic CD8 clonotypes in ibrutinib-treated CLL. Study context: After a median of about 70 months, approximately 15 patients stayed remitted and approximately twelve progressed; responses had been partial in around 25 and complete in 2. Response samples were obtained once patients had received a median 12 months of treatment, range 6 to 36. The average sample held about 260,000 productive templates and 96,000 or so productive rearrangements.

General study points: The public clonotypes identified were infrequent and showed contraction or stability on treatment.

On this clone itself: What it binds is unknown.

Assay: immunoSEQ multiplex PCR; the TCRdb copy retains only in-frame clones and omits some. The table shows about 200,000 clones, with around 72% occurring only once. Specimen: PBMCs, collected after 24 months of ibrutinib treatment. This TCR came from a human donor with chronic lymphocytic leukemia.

This CDR3 reads CASSLDLRTGFTEAFF. The CDR3 bases are TGTGCCAGCAGCTTAGATCTCCGGACAGGTTTCACTGAAGCTTTCTTT. This sequence joins TRBV11-2 and TRBJ1-1; 7 bases match TRBD1. CDR1 is SGHAT, CDR2 FQNNGV, per germline. Trimming removed 0 bases from V and 4 bases from J; junction bases left unmatched: 8. This CDR3 is 16 amino acids long. Filled out from reference TRBV11-2 and TRBJ1-1, the complete variable domain reads EAGVAQSPRYKIIEKRQSVAFWCNPISGHATLYWYQQILGQGPKLLIQFQNNGVVDDSQLPKDRFSAERLKGVDSTLKIQPAKLEDSAVYLCASSLDLRTGFTEAFFGQGTRLTVV.